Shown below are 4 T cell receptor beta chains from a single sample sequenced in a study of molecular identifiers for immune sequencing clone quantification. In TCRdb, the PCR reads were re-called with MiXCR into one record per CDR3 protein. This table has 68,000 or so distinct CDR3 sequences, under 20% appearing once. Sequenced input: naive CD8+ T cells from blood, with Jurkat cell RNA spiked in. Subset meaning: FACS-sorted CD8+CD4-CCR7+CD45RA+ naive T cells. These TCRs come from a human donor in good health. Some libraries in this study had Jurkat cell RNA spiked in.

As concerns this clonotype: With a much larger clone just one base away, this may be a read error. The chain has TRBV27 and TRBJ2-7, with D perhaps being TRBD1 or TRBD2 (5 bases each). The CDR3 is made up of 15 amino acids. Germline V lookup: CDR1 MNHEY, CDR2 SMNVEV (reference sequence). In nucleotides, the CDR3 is TGTGTCAGCAGTTTATCGTCAGGGAGCTCCTACGAGCAGTACTTC. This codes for CVSSLSSGSSYEQYF.

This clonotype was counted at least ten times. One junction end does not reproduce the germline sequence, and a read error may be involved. The CDR3 loop reads CSAEGSYNEQFF. CDR3 nucleotides: TGCAGCGCTGAAGGTAGCTACAATGAGCAGTTCTTC. This sequence joins TRBV29-1 and TRBJ2-1; D unclear. This CDR3 has 12 residues. From germline, CDR1 is SQVTM and CDR2 ANQGSEA.

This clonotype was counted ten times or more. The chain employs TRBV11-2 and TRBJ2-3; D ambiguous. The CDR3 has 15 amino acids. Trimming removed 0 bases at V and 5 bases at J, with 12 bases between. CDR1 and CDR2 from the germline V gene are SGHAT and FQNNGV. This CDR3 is CASSLEGLYVDTQYF. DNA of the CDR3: TGTGCCAGCAGCTTAGAGGGATTGTATGTAGATACGCAGTATTTT. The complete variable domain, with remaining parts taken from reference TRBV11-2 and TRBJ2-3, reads EAGVAQSPRYKIIEKRQSVAFWCNPISGHATLYWYQQILGQGPKLLIQFQNNGVVDDSQLPKDRFSAERLKGVDSTLKIQPAKLEDSAVYLCASSLEGLYVDTQYFGPGTRLTVL.

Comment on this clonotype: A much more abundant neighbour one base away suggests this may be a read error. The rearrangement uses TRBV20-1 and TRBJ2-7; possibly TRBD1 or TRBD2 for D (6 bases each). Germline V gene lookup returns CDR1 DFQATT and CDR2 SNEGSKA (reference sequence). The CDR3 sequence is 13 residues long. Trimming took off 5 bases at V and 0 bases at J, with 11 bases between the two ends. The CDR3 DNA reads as TGCAGTGCTTTAGGGGGGAACTCCTACGAGCAGTACTTC. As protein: CSALGGNSYEQYF.